The rows below give T cell receptor beta chains drawn from one sample of a study of blood T cells in healthy people across ages. In TCRdb, the 5' RACE reads were re-called with MiXCR into one record per CDR3 protein. The sample consists of about 570,000 distinct CDR3 sequences, about 26% of them appearing once. The sequencing sample was made of blood. The source of these receptors is a woman between 70 and 85 years old in good health. CDR3s include the opening cysteine and the closing phenylalanine or tryptophan. A D gene is named only where the DNA matches it firmly. Size values are once, few and many counts, or a class for expanded clones, and some rows have none.

>TRBD2|TRBJ2-3|.|TRBV29-1
TGCAGCGCGGATGGACTAGCGGGGAGCACAGATACGCAGTATTTT
CSADGLAGSTDTQYF
>.|TRBJ1-1|many|TRBV5-1
TGTGCCAGCAGCTTAGCGGGCGGGGGCACTGAAGCTTTCTTT
CASSLAGGGTEAFF
>.|TRBJ1-2|few|TRBV9
TGTGCCAGCAGCCCAAATCCGGGACATGGCTACACCTTC
CASSPNPGHGYTF
>TRBD2|TRBJ2-3|.|TRBV18
TGTGCCAGCTCACCGGCGAGAGCGGGGGGGCTCTCAGATACGCAGTATTTT
CASSPARAGGLSDTQYF
>TRBD1|TRBJ1-3|.|TRBV20-1
TGCAGTGCTAGAGCAGGGACAGGCGGGCGAAGCACCATATATTTT
CSARAGTGGRSTIYF
>.|TRBJ2-4|.|TRBV7-9
TGTGCCGGCAGCCTGGAAAGCAGGCATAAAAACATTCAGCACTTC
CAGSLESRHKNIQHF
>TRBD2|TRBJ2-1|few|TRBV24-1
TGTGCCACCAGTGAAGCGTTAGCGGGGGGCCCTTACAATGAGCAGTTCTTC
CATSEALAGGPYNEQFF
>.|TRBJ2-7|.|TRBV5-1
TGCGCCAGCGGCTTCTATACCGGAAACGAGCAGTACTTC
CASGFYTGNEQYF
>.|TRBJ1-2|once|TRBV7-2
TGTGCCAGCAGCTTATCCCTCCCGGGGTACTATGGCTACACCTTC
CASSLSLPGYYGYTF
>.|TRBJ2-5|many|TRBV7-8
TGTGCCAGCAGCTTAACTAAGGCGGGGCAAGAGACCCAGTACTTC
CASSLTKAGQETQYF
>.|TRBJ2-3|.|TRBV6-6
TGTGCCAGCACCCTTGTAGCGGCTCCAAACACAGATACGCAGTATTTT
CASTLVAAPNTDTQYF
>.|TRBJ1-1|.|TRBV4-2
TGTGCCAGCAGCCAAGGTCTCATTGCCGGCAACACTGAAGCTTTCTTT
CASSQGLIAGNTEAFF
>TRBD1|TRBJ2-7|.|TRBV19
TGTGCCAGCCGGGACAGGGTCGCTGGCGAGCAGTACTTC
CASRDRVAGEQYF
>.|TRBJ1-2|.|TRBV30
TGTGCCTGGAGTGTAGGTTGGCCAGGGCCAAGGGGTGGCTACACCTTC
CAWSVGWPGPRGGYTF
>.|TRBJ2-7|few|TRBV29-1
TGCAGCGTTGGGGAGCGGTACGAGCAGTACTTC
CSVGERYEQYF
>.|TRBJ2-1|.|TRBV15
TGTGCCACCAGCCTCGGGGGATATAACAATGAGCAGTTCTTC
CATSLGGYNNEQFF
>.|TRBJ1-2|few|TRBV20-1
TGCAGTGCTAGTGAAAAGGCAGGTGGCTACACCTTC
CSASEKAGGYTF
>TRBD2|TRBJ2-5|.|TRBV11-3
TGTGCCAGCGGCTTTGGATTAGCGGGGGGTAAAGAGACCCAGTACTTC
CASGFGLAGGKETQYF
>TRBD2|TRBJ2-1|.|TRBV4-1
TGCGCCAGCAGCCAAGAGGAGAGGCGGGGGGGACAGTTCTTC
CASSQEERRGGQFF
>.|TRBJ1-4|once|TRBV4-3
TGCGCCAGCAGCCAAGAACGGCCCTTAAATGAAAAACTGTTTTTT
CASSQERPLNEKLFF
>.|TRBJ2-3|few|TRBV7-8
TGTGCCAGCAGCCCCGACCAACCCAACGCAGATACGCAGTATTTT
CASSPDQPNADTQYF
>TRBD2|TRBJ2-7|few|TRBV29-1
TGCAGCGCCGGGACTAGCGGGGGTAAAAGCTCCTACGAGCAGTACTTC
CSAGTSGGKSSYEQYF
>.|TRBJ2-2|.|TRBV12-3/TRBV12-4
TGTGCCAGCAGTTTAACACAGGGGAACACCGGGGAGCTGTTTTTT
CASSLTQGNTGELFF
>.|TRBJ1-5|few|TRBV27
TGTGCCAGCAGTTTAAGGTCCGTCGAGGGCAATCAGCCCCAGCATTTT
CASSLRSVEGNQPQHF
>.|TRBJ1-6|.|TRBV7-2
TGTGCCAGCAGCTTAGAGGGACGGCGTAATTCACCCCTCCACTTT
CASSLEGRRNSPLHF
>.|TRBJ1-3|few|TRBV9
TGTGCCAGCAGCGTAGAGGGGGAGGGATTCTCTGGAAACACCATATATTTT
CASSVEGEGFSGNTIYF
>TRBD2|TRBJ2-3|.|TRBV11-1
TGTGCCAGCAGGCTAGCGGGGGGGGCAGATACGCAGTATTTT
CASRLAGGADTQYF
>.|TRBJ2-3|.|TRBV6-6
TGTGCCAGCTCCCGCCAGGACGGACGCACAGATACGCAGTATTTT
CASSRQDGRTDTQYF
>.|TRBJ1-2|few|TRBV6-5
TGTGCCAGCAGTTACTCCGATTTAGGGGGGCGAGCTAACTATGGCTACACCTTC
CASSYSDLGGRANYGYTF
>.|TRBJ1-5|.|TRBV12-3/TRBV12-4
TGTGCCAGCAGTTTAGCGGGTGGGTTTCAGCCCCAGCATTTT
CASSLAGGFQPQHF
>.|TRBJ2-6|few|TRBV12-3/TRBV12-4
TGTGCCAGCAGACCCTATTCGGCGTCCCTCTCTGGGGCCAACGTCCTGACTTTC
CASRPYSASLSGANVLTF
>.|TRBJ2-2|few|TRBV7-2
TGTGCCAGCAGCTTAACCCGTGGGAACACCGGGGAGCTGTTTTTT
CASSLTRGNTGELFF
>.|TRBJ1-5|few|TRBV28
TGTGCCAGCAGTTCCCCTATTCAGCCCCAGCATTTT
CASSSPIQPQHF
>TRBD2|TRBJ2-1|.|TRBV5-1
TGCGCCAGCAGCGTACAGGGTCTAATAGCGGGGGACACTGAGCAGTTCTTC
CASSVQGLIAGDTEQFF
>TRBD2|TRBJ2-5|.|TRBV3-1
TGTGCCAGCAGCCAACCCGGGAAGGGAGGGGAGACCCAGTACTTC
CASSQPGKGGETQYF
>TRBD2|TRBJ2-3|.|TRBV4-2
TGTGCCAGCAGTCCCGGGGGGGCCATATCGATAAGGTGGGATACGCAGTATTTT
CASSPGGAISIRWDTQYF
>TRBD1|TRBJ2-5|few|TRBV29-1
TGCAGCGTAGAGGCCCCGGGACAGGGGGCGAGCTTGGAGACCCAGTACTTC
CSVEAPGQGASLETQYF
>.|TRBJ1-3|.|TRBV7-9
TGTGCCAGCAGCTTAACCGGGACATCTGGAAACACCATATATTTT
CASSLTGTSGNTIYF
>.|TRBJ2-7|few|TRBV12-3/TRBV12-4
TGTGCCAGCAGTTTGTCGCTGGGGCGGGGCTCACTATCTAGCTCCTACGAGCAGTACTTC
CASSLSLGRGSLSSSYEQYF
>.|TRBJ2-7|few|TRBV7-2
TGTGCCAGCAGCTCTCCCCCGGGGGACAGAACTTTC
CASSSPPGDRTF
>.|TRBJ1-3|few|TRBV10-3
TGTGCCACGCGGCCCAGACAGTCTGACTCTGGAAACACCATATATTTT
CATRPRQSDSGNTIYF
>.|TRBJ2-5|many|TRBV7-9
TGTGCCAGCAGCTTCCCCACGGGGAAGGAGACCCAGTACTTC
CASSFPTGKETQYF
>.|TRBJ2-7|few|TRBV11-1
TGTGCCAGCAGCTTAACCCGGGGGGCCAACTACGAGCAGTACTTC
CASSLTRGANYEQYF
>.|TRBJ1-6|few|TRBV6-5
TGTGCCAGCAGTTACTCCCCCGCCCCCTGGGATTCACCCCTCCACTTT
CASSYSPAPWDSPLHF
>TRBD2|TRBJ2-6|few|TRBV3-1
TGTGCCAGCAGCCAAGAACTACAACTAGCGGGTGTCTCTGGGGCCAACGTCCTGACTTTC
CASSQELQLAGVSGANVLTF
>TRBD1|TRBJ1-3|.|TRBV4-3
TGCGCCAGCGGCCAAGATCTCGGAGGCAGGGGGCGAAGCTCTGGAAACACCATATATTTT
CASGQDLGGRGRSSGNTIYF
>TRBD1|TRBJ1-1|few|TRBV12-5
TGTGCTAGTGTTGAACAGGGGGCGTGGACTGAAGCTTTCTTT
CASVEQGAWTEAFF
>TRBD1|TRBJ2-7|.|TRBV18
TGTGCCAGCTCGGATCAACCACGGGACAGTTCCTACGAGCAGTACTTC
CASSDQPRDSSYEQYF
>.|TRBJ2-5|few|TRBV20-1
TGCAGTGCTAGACCCCCGGAGACCCAGTACTTC
CSARPPETQYF
>TRBD2|TRBJ2-5|.|TRBV6-2/TRBV6-3
TGTGCCAGCCGTCGACTAGCGTACGAAGAGACCCAGTACTTC
CASRRLAYEETQYF
>.|TRBJ2-2|few|TRBV7-9
TGTGCCAGCAGCCCCCTGGGGCTTGTGGCCGGGGAGCTGTTTTTT
CASSPLGLVAGELFF
>.|TRBJ1-2|.|TRBV4-3
TGCGCCAGCAGCCAAGAAGTAGGGTCGAACTACGGCTACACCTTC
CASSQEVGSNYGYTF
>TRBD2|TRBJ2-1|.|TRBV4-1
TGCGCCAGCAGATTCAGGACTAGCGGGGGGGCGGGTGAGCAGTTCTTC
CASRFRTSGGAGEQFF
>TRBD1|TRBJ2-1|few|TRBV24-1
TGTGCCACCAGTGACCCAGGACAGGGGGCGAATGAGCAGTTCTTC
CATSDPGQGANEQFF
>.|TRBJ1-1|.|TRBV3-1
TGTGCCAGCAGCCCACAACCCCGGAACACTGAAGCTTTCTTT
CASSPQPRNTEAFF